Listed below are T cell receptor beta chains from one sample, sequenced in a study of a mutant IDH1 vaccine in newly diagnosed glioma. Which antigens these TCRs recognize remains unknown. The table came from immunoSEQ multiplex PCR; TCRdb's copy has only in-frame clones and leaves some out. The table has tens of thousands of clones, 91% seen once. The specimen comprised PBMCs, sampled from a glioma patient whose treatment included an IDH1 peptide vaccine. The origin of the receptors is a woman aged 50 to 60 with glioma. Each CDR3 is given with its conserved first and last residue. A D gene is named only where the DNA matches it firmly. Rows give clone size only sometimes, using once, few, many, or a class for an expanded clone.

D gene	J gene	clone size	V gene	CDR3 DNA	CDR3 protein
NA	TRBJ2-1	NA	TRBV30	TGTGCCTGGTCCTTAGGTTACAATGAGCAGTTCTTC	CAWSLGYNEQFF
NA	TRBJ1-5	NA	TRBV2	TGTGCCAGCAGTTTAGACAGGAATCAGCCCCAGCATTTT	CASSLDRNQPQHF
NA	TRBJ1-4	once	TRBV7-6	TGTGCCAGCAGCCTCCTACAGGGTGAAAAACTGTTTTTT	CASSLLQGEKLFF
TRBD2	TRBJ2-2	NA	TRBV19	TGTGCCAGTAGTTCCCCAGGACTAGCGGGAGCAGACGGGGAGCTGTTTTTT	CASSSPGLAGADGELFF
NA	TRBJ1-2	NA	TRBV7-9	TGTGCCAGCAGCTTTGGCAGATCTGGCTACACCTTC	CASSFGRSGYTF
NA	TRBJ1-3	NA	TRBV6-1	TGTGCCAGCTACTTGCCTGGAAACACCATATATTTT	CASYLPGNTIYF
NA	TRBJ2-3	NA	TRBV27	TGTGCCAGCAGTTTAAAGAACAGACCCACAGATACGCAGTATTTT	CASSLKNRPTDTQYF
NA	TRBJ2-3	once	TRBV7-3	TGTGCCAGCAGCCCCGCGCCCGCTAGCACAGATACGCAGTATTTT	CASSPAPASTDTQYF
NA	TRBJ1-2	NA	TRBV27	TGTGCCAGCAGTTTACAGGGGAGGGGTGGCTACACCTTC	CASSLQGRGGYTF
TRBD1	TRBJ1-2	NA	TRBV18	TGTGCCAGCTCACCAGGGACAGGCCGAGACTATGGCTACACCTTC	CASSPGTGRDYGYTF
NA	TRBJ1-3	NA	TRBV5-1	TGCGCCAGCAGCGACCTGGGAGGGCGGGCTGGAAACACCATATATTTT	CASSDLGGRAGNTIYF
NA	TRBJ2-7	NA	TRBV7-8	TGTGCCAGCAGCTTAATTAGCAGGGCATCCTACGAGCAGTACTTC	CASSLISRASYEQYF
TRBD1	TRBJ2-7	NA	TRBV7-9	TGTGCCAGCAGCTTAGATGGGGACAGGGTCTACGAGCAGTACTTC	CASSLDGDRVYEQYF
NA	TRBJ2-7	once	TRBV21-1	TGTGCCAGCAGCATTAAGGGGGGCCGCGAGCAGTACTTC	CASSIKGGREQYF
NA	TRBJ1-1	NA	TRBV5-1	TGCGCCAGCAGCTGGGAGATGGGAGTGGGTACTGAAGCTTTCTTT	CASSWEMGVGTEAFF
TRBD1	TRBJ2-3	NA	TRBV5-4	TGTGCCAGCAGCCGGGGACAGGGGGGACGTGGAGATACGCAGTATTTT	CASSRGQGGRGDTQYF
NA	TRBJ1-5	NA	TRBV9	TGTGCCAGCAGCGTAGGGCAGGATAGCAATCAGCCCCAGCATTTT	CASSVGQDSNQPQHF
TRBD2	TRBJ2-2	NA	TRBV27	TGTGCCAGCAGTAAAACTAGCGTCGGGGAGCTGTTTTTT	CASSKTSVGELFF
NA	TRBJ1-2	NA	TRBV6-5	TGTGCCAGCAGTTACTCGCTGCGAAGCTATGGCTACACCTTC	CASSYSLRSYGYTF
NA	TRBJ1-1	few	TRBV7-9	TGTGCCAGCAGGAAGGATGAAGCTTTCTTT	CASRKDEAFF
TRBD1	TRBJ2-7	few	TRBV27	TGTGCCAGCAGTCGGACAGGGTCCCTCTACGAGCAGTACTTC	CASSRTGSLYEQYF
TRBD1	TRBJ2-1	NA	TRBV6-9	TGTGCCAGCAGACCACGGACAGGGGGGGGCAATGAGCAGTTCTTC	CASRPRTGGGNEQFF
NA	TRBJ1-1	once	TRBV29-1	TGCAGCGTTGAAGAGGGCAGGGAGAACACTGAAGCTTTCTTT	CSVEEGRENTEAFF
NA	TRBJ1-1	NA	TRBV7-9	TGTGCCAGCAGCTTAGGAAGGCCCATTGTGGGGCTACAGAACACTGAAGCTTTCTTT	CASSLGRPIVGLQNTEAFF
TRBD2	TRBJ2-3	NA	TRBV5-1	TGCGCCAGCTCCATAGCGGGAGTCACAGATACGCAGTATTTT	CASSIAGVTDTQYF
NA	TRBJ2-5	NA	TRBV27	TGTGCCAGCAGTCCTACACCTTTCCTGGGGGGGACCCAGTACTTC	CASSPTPFLGGTQYF
NA	TRBJ1-5	NA	TRBV6-5	TGTGCCAGCAGTAGGAGGGGGGTGAGCAATCAGCCCCAGCATTTT	CASSRRGVSNQPQHF
NA	TRBJ1-2	NA	TRBV6-1	TGTGCCAGCAGTGAAACCCAACAGGGTTGGGGAAGCTACACCTTC	CASSETQQGWGSYTF
NA	TRBJ2-7	NA	TRBV2	TGTGCCAGCAGTGAACGATCCTACGAGCAGTACTTC	CASSERSYEQYF
NA	TRBJ1-3	NA	TRBV19	TGTGCCACAGAGGGAAGATCGAGAAACACCATATATTTT	CATEGRSRNTIYF
NA	TRBJ2-3	NA	TRBV23-1	TGCGCCAGCAGTCTAGAGGGCTGCACAGATACGCAGTATTTT	CASSLEGCTDTQYF
TRBD1	TRBJ2-6	NA	TRBV14	TGTGCCAGCAGCCAAGAGGACAGGGCCGGGGCCAACGTCCTGACTTTC	CASSQEDRAGANVLTF
TRBD2	TRBJ2-2	NA	TRBV30	TGTGCCTCGAGCCCTAGCGGGAGGGCCGGCACCGGGGAGCTGTTTTTT	CASSPSGRAGTGELFF
TRBD1	TRBJ2-7	once	TRBV28	TGTGCCAGCAGAGCCTCACAGGGGGTCTACGAGCAGTACTTC	CASRASQGVYEQYF
TRBD1	TRBJ2-3	NA	TRBV5-1	TGCGCCAGCAGCCTAGGACAGGGAGAAGATACGCAGTATTTT	CASSLGQGEDTQYF
NA	TRBJ2-3	NA	TRBV28	TGTGCCAGCAGTGGGGGGCCTCCGGGCCCAGATACGCAGTATTTT	CASSGGPPGPDTQYF
TRBD2	TRBJ2-2	NA	TRBV4-1	TGCGCCAGCAGCCCGCCAGGACTAGCGGGGACCGGGGAGCTGTTTTTT	CASSPPGLAGTGELFF
NA	TRBJ2-2	NA	TRBV11-2	TGTGCCAGCAGCCCAAGTGACAGGAACACCGGGGAGCTGTTTTTT	CASSPSDRNTGELFF
NA	TRBJ2-7	NA	TRBV10-3	TGTGCCATCAGTGAGTCAGTCAGGGGTTACGAGCAGTACTTC	CAISESVRGYEQYF
NA	TRBJ2-5	NA	TRBV18	TGTGCCAGCTCCCGGGGCCAGGGCAGGCAAGAGACCCAGTACTTC	CASSRGQGRQETQYF
NA	TRBJ1-6	NA	TRBV5-1	TGCGCCAGCAGCTGGAGCGCAGGGAATAATTCACCCCTCCACTTT	CASSWSAGNNSPLHF
NA	TRBJ2-3	once	TRBV5-4	TGTGCCAGCAGCTGGAAGGGGCTCACAGATACGCAGTATTTT	CASSWKGLTDTQYF
NA	TRBJ2-4	NA	TRBV6-5	TGTGCCAGCAGGCGCGAGTTAGCCAAAAACATTCAGTACTTC	CASRRELAKNIQYF
TRBD1	TRBJ1-2	NA	TRBV9	TGTGCCAGCAGCGTAAGCCAACAGGGGGTTGGCTATGGCTACACCTTC	CASSVSQQGVGYGYTF
TRBD2	TRBJ2-4	NA	TRBV6-1	TGTGCCAGCAGTGAGCTATGGGGGGGCAAAAACATTCAGTACTTC	CASSELWGGKNIQYF
TRBD1	TRBJ1-4	NA	TRBV5-6	TGTGCCAGCAGCTGGAGACAGGGACTGACTAATGAAAAACTGTTTTTT	CASSWRQGLTNEKLFF
TRBD1	TRBJ2-2	NA	TRBV5-1	TGCGCCAGCAGCCCCCTCGGGACAGGGAGAGCCGGGGAGCTGTTTTTT	CASSPLGTGRAGELFF
TRBD2	TRBJ2-2	NA	TRBV19	TGTGCCAGTAAAATAGCGGGTCCGAACACCGGGGAGCTGTTTTTT	CASKIAGPNTGELFF
NA	TRBJ1-6	NA	TRBV4-2	TGTGCCAGCACCATGAGCTCCTATAATTCACCCCTCCACTTT	CASTMSSYNSPLHF
TRBD2	TRBJ2-3	NA	TRBV27	TGTGCCAGCAGTTTAGTGGGAGGGTTAGATACGCAGTATTTT	CASSLVGGLDTQYF
NA	TRBJ2-1	NA	TRBV4-1	TGCGCCAGCAGCCAAGCTCTATCCGAGAGGGGGCAGTTCTTC	CASSQALSERGQFF
NA	TRBJ2-5	NA	TRBV9	TGTGCCAGCAGCGTAGGGGACGGAGGGGAGACCCAGTACTTC	CASSVGDGGETQYF
NA	TRBJ2-7	NA	TRBV19	TGTGCCAGTAGTAGTGGAACAGTCTACGAGCAGTACTTC	CASSSGTVYEQYF
TRBD2	TRBJ2-1	NA	TRBV9	TGTGCCAGCAGCGAGGACAGCGGGAGGGCGAATGAGCAGTTCTTC	CASSEDSGRANEQFF
TRBD1	TRBJ2-1	NA	TRBV5-1	TGCGCCAGCAGCTCGGAGCGACAGGGGAGCCCAATTGGGCAGTTCTTC	CASSSERQGSPIGQFF
NA	TRBJ2-2	NA	TRBV29-1	TGCAGCGTTGTGGCTAGTGGCGGGGAGCTGTTTTTT	CSVVASGGELFF
NA	TRBJ2-1	NA	TRBV7-9	TGTGCCAGCAGCCCGAAACGGAGATTGGGGAATGAGCAGTTCTTC	CASSPKRRLGNEQFF
NA	TRBJ2-1	NA	TRBV6-6	TGTGCCAGCACCTCCTCCCCTAGGGACTACAATGAGCAGTTCTTC	CASTSSPRDYNEQFF